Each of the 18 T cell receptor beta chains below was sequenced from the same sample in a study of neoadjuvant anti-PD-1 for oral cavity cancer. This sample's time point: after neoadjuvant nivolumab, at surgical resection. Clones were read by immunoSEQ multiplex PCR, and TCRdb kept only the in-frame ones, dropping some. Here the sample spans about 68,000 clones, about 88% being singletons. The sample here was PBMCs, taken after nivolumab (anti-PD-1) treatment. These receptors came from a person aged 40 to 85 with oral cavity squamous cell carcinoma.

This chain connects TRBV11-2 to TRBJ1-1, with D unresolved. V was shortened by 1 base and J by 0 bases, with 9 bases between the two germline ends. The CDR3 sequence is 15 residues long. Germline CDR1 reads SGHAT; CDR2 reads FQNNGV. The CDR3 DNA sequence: TGTGCCAGCAGCTTAGGGGGTACGATGAACACTGAAGCTTTCTTT. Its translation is CASSLGGTMNTEAFF.

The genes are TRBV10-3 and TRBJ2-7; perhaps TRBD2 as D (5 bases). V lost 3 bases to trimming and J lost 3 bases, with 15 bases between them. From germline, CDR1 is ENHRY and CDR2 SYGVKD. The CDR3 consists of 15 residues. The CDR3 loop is CAISEGSRKGYEQYF. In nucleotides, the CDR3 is TGTGCCATCAGTGAAGGGAGTAGAAAGGGCTACGAGCAGTACTTC.

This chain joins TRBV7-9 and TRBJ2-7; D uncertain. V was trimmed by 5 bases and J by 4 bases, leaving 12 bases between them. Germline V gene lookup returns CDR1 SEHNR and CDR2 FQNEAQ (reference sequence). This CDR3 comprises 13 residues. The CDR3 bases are TGTGCCAGCAGCCCCCCCGTAAGATACGAGCAGTACTTC. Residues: CASSPPVRYEQYF.

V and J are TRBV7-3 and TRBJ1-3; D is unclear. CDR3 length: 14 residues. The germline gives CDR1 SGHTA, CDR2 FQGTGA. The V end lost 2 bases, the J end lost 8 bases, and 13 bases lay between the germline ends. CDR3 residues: CASSLEAGGHTIYF. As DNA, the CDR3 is TGTGCCAGCAGCTTAGAGGCAGGAGGACACACCATATATTTT.

CDR3 coding DNA: TGTGCCATCAGTGAAGGGCAGGGGGGAGATGGTGAGACCCAGTACTTC. It translates to CAISEGQGGDGETQYF. V gene TRBV10-3 combines with J gene TRBJ2-5; TRBD1 might be the D (7 bases). Germline CDR1 is ENHRY and CDR2 is SYGVKD. The CDR3 spans 16 residues. Trimming cost V 3 bases and J 5 bases, with 19 bases left between them.

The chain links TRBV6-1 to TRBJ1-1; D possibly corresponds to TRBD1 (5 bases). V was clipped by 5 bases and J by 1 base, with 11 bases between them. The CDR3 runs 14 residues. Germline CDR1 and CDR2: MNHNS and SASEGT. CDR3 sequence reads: CASSIQGENTEAFF. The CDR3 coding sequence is TGTGCCAGCAGTATACAAGGGGAGAACACTGAAGCTTTCTTT.

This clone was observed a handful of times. The CDR3 reads CASSDRDNTEAFF. The CDR3 region has the DNA TGTGCCAGCAGTGACCGGGACAACACTGAAGCTTTCTTT. The chain combines TRBV6-1 with TRBJ1-1; D is perhaps TRBD1 (5 bases). V was clipped by 3 bases and J by 2 bases, with 7 bases between them. CDR3 length equals 13 residues. Germline CDR1 is MNHNS and CDR2 is SASEGT.

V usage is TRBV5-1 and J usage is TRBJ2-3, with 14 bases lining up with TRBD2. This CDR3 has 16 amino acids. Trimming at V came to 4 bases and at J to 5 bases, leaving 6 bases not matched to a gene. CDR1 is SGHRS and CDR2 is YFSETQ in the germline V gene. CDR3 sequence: CASSLEGLAGVDTQYF. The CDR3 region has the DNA TGCGCCAGCAGCCTCGAGGGACTAGCGGGAGTAGATACGCAGTATTTT.

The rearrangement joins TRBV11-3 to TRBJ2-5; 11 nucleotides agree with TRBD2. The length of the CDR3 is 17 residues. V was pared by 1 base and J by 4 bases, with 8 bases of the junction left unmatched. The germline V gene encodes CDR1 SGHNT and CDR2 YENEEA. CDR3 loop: CASSLGVTSGSAETQYF. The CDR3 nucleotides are TGTGCCAGCAGCTTAGGGGTTACTAGCGGGAGTGCAGAGACCCAGTACTTC. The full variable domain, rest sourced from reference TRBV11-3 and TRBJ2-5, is EAGVVQSPRYKIIEKKQPVAFWCNPISGHNTLYWYLQNLGQGPELLIRYENEEAVDDSQLPKDRFSAERLKGVDSTLKIQPAELGDSAVYLCASSLGVTSGSAETQYFGPGTRLLVL.

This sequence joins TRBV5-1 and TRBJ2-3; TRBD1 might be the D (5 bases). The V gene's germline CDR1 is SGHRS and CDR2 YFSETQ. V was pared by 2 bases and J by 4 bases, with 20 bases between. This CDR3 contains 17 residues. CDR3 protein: CASSLSNAREGADTQYF. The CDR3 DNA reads TGCGCCAGCAGCTTATCAAACGCTAGGGAAGGGGCAGATACGCAGTATTTT.

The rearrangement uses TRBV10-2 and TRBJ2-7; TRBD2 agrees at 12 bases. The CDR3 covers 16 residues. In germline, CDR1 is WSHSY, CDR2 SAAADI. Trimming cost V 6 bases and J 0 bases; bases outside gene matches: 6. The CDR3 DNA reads TGCGCCAGCAGGTCTACTAGCGGGAGGATCTCCTACGAGCAGTACTTC. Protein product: CASRSTSGRISYEQYF.

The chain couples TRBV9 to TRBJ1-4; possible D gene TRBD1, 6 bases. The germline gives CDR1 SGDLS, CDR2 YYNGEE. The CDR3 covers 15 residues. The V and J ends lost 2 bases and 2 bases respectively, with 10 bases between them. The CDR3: CASSVGGGTNEKLFF. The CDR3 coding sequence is TGTGCCAGCAGCGTTGGTGGGGGCACTAATGAAAAACTGTTTTTT.

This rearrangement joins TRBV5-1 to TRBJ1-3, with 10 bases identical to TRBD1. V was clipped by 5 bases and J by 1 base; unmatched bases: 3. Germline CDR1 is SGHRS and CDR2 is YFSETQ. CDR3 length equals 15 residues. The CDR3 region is CASRRTGGSGNTIYF. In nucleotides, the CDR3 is TGCGCCAGCAGGCGGACAGGGGGATCTGGAAACACCATATATTTT.

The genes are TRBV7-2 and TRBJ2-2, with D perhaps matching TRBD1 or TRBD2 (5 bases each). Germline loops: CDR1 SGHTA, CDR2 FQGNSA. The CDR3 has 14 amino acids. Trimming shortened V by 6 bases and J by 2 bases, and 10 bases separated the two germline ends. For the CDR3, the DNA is TGTGCCAGCAGTCGGGACGTAAACACCGGGGAGCTGTTTTTT. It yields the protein CASSRDVNTGELFF.

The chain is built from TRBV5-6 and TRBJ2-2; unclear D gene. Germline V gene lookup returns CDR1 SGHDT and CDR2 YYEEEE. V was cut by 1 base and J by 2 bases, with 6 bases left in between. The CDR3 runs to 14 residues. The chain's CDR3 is CASSLRYNTGELFF. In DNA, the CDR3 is TGTGCCAGCAGCTTGCGCTATAACACCGGGGAGCTGTTTTTT.

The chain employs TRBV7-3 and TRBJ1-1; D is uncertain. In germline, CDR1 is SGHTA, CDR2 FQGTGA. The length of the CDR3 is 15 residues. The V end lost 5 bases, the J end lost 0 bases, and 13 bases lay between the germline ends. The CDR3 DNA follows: TGTGCCAGCAGCCCCTCGGGCAGCCTGAACACTGAAGCTTTCTTT. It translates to CASSPSGSLNTEAFF. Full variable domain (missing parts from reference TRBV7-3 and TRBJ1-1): GAGVSQTPSNKVTEKGKYVELRCDPISGHTALYWYRQSLGQGPEFLIYFQGTGAADDSGLPNDRFFAVRPEGSVSTLKIQRTERGDSAVYLCASSPSGSLNTEAFFGQGTRLTVV.

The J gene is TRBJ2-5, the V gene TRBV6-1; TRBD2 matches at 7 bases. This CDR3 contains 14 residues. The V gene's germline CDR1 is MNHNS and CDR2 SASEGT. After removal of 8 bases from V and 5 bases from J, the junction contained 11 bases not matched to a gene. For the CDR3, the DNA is TGTGCCAGCTCCCCGGGACTGGGGGGGGAGACCCAGTACTTC. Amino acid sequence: CASSPGLGGETQYF.

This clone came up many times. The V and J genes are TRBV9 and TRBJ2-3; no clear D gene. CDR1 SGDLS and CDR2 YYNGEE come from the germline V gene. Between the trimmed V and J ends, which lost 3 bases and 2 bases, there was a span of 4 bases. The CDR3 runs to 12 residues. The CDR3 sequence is CASSGNTDTQYF. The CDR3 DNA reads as TGTGCCAGCAGCGGAAACACAGATACGCAGTATTTT.